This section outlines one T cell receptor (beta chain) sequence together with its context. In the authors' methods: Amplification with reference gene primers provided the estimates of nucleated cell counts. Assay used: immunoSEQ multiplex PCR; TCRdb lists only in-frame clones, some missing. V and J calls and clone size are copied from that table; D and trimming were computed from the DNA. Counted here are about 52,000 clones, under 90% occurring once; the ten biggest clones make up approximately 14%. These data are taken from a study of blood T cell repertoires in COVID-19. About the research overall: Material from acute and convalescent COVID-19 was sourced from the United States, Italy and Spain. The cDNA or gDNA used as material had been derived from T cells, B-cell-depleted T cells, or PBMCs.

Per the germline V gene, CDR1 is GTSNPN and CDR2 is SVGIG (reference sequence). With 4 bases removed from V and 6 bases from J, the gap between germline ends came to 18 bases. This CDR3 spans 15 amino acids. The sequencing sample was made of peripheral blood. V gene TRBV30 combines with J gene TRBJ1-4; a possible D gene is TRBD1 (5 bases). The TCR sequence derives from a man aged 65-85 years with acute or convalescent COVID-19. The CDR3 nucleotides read TGTGCCTGGAATAACTATAGGTGGGGGGATGAAAAACTGTTTTTT. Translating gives CAWNNYRWGDEKLFF.